This TCR beta chain was captured in a study of beta chain features in type 1 diabetes. Study details: Healthy donors resembled patients in age, gender and cell yields. Study-wide results and limits: A pattern of fewer insertions and more deletions at VDJ junctions was seen in type 1 diabetes patients. There was a moderate but significant shortening of TCRB CDR3s in all four CD4+ subsets of Type 1 diabetes patients. In these data, an HLA type influence on TCRB rearrangement remained unresolved.

V was cut by 0 bases and J by 7 bases, with 14 bases left in between. CDR3 length: 15 residues. Germline V lookup: CDR1 SGDLS, CDR2 YYNGEE. By way of CD45RO/CCR7/CD25/CD127/CD95/CD27, the CD4+ regulatory, stem cell-like memory, central memory and naive cells were sorted. This clone was detected only a few times. Its antigen is undetermined. Expressed TCRB transcripts were sequenced because the entire RNA isolate underwent reverse transcription. TCRdb's copy holds only in-frame clones and misses some; the assay was immunoSEQ multiplex PCR. The profile shows over 100,000 clones, roughly 15% of them singletons.

Sequenced input: central memory CD4+ T cells from blood. The receptor was isolated from a man between 25 and 39 years old with type 1 diabetes. The chain has TRBV9 and TRBJ1-5; possibly TRBD1 for D (6 bases). Written as DNA, the CDR3 is TGTGCCAGCAGCGTAGGTGGGGGCGCAGAACAGCCCCAGCATTTT. This sequence encodes CASSVGGGAEQPQHF.